One and the same sample provided the 5 T cell receptor beta chains below, sequenced in a study of blood T cell repertoires in COVID-19. Only in-frame clones appear in the TCRdb table, and some are missing; sequencing was by immunoSEQ multiplex PCR. The sample lists under 300,000 clones, 85% to 90% seen once, with under 2.5% in the top ten. What was sequenced was PBMCs or T cells enriched from blood (not recorded which). The source of these receptors is a woman between 55 and 75 years old in a cohort exposed to, infected with or recovered from COVID-19 (not recorded which).

The genes are TRBV6-5 and TRBJ1-1, with TRBD1 as a possible D gene (6 bases). CDR3 length: 15 residues. V gave up 5 bases and J gave up 4 bases, with 17 bases separating them. The germline V gene encodes CDR1 MNHEY and CDR2 SVGAGI. Written as DNA, the CDR3 is TGTGCCAGCAGTCGGGGACATGGATATGGCACTGAAGCTTTCTTT. It encodes CASSRGHGYGTEAFF.

The V gene is TRBV25-1, the J gene TRBJ1-1, with TRBD1 as a possible D gene (5 bases). CDR3 length: 13 residues. From germline, CDR1 is MGHDK and CDR2 SYGVNS. V was shortened by 10 bases and J by 0 bases, with 12 bases between the two germline ends. CDR3 residues: CATQGPMNTEAFF. In DNA form, the CDR3 reads TGTGCCACGCAGGGCCCCATGAACACTGAAGCTTTCTTT.

The rearrangement links TRBV28 to TRBJ2-7; weak D call: TRBD2 (5 bases). Germline-derived CDR1 and CDR2 are MDHEN and SYDVKM. Trimming removed 6 bases at V and 3 bases at J, with 42 bases between. CDR3 length: 23 amino acids. The CDR3 is CASRTPDYKRGGGGVASLYEQYF. The CDR3 coding sequence is TGTGCCAGCAGGACCCCCGACTACAAGCGAGGAGGTGGTGGAGTGGCGTCCCTCTACGAGCAGTACTTC.

The chain employs TRBV28 and TRBJ2-7; 12 nucleotides agree with TRBD1. The V gene's germline CDR1 is MDHEN and CDR2 SYDVKM. After removal of 4 bases from V and 4 bases from J, the junction contained 11 bases not matched to a gene. The CDR3 sequence is 17 residues long. The DNA for the CDR3 is TGTGCCAGCAGTTCCTCCCGCGGGACAGGGGGCGCTTACGAGCAGTACTTC. As protein: CASSSSRGTGGAYEQYF.

This clone appeared a single time. The J gene is TRBJ1-6, the V gene TRBV4-1; D is perhaps TRBD1 (5 bases). Germline lookup yields CDR1 MGHRA and CDR2 YSYEKL. This CDR3 comprises 15 residues. The V end was cut by 3 bases, the J end by 9 bases, with 15 bases between. CDR3 loop: CASSQETVISSPLHF. CDR3 nucleotide sequence: TGCGCCAGCAGCCAGGAGACAGTTATCAGTTCACCCCTCCACTTT.